This T cell receptor (beta chain) was identified in a study of shared clonotypes between healthy human individuals (TCRdb year 2020). For the wider study: Three men and two women, aged 18 to 49 years, made up the cohort. To estimate repertoire size and how much clonotype sharing occurs between individuals, the study deeply sequenced the blood TCR repertoires of about five healthy adults. To increase sequencing depth and limit assay-specific biases, different laboratories used diverse techniques to prepare libraries and sequence TCR repertoires. Each donor's leukapheresis produced roughly between roughly 0.85 and 9.5 billion PBMCs. Overall study results and their limits: Based on pairwise subsampling, the degree of clonotype sharing among donors was expected to be affected by sequencing depth. The genetic and exposure-history diversity represented was limited by the small number of donors. Sampling was restricted to blood, and TCR repertoires in tissue are likely to differ from TCR repertoires in blood.

Of note for this clone: The specificity of this receptor is unknown. It has no much larger one-base neighbor in the sample; base qualities were not kept.

CDR1 SGHNT and CDR2 YENEEA are derived from the germline V gene. The germline V and J ends show losses of 7 bases and 13 bases respectively, and no gene match explains 12 bases of the junction. The cysteine opens and the phenylalanine closes a CDR3 of 13 amino acids. CDR3 DNA is the only sequence kept; it has 39 bases, read in frame from the first base. The donors were healthy, HIV-negative adults who had no recently reported acute infections or vaccinations. Every donor was a Caucasian adult residing in Nashville, Tennessee, USA. For unsorted samples, tens of millions of PBMCs were counted, and genomic DNA was extracted using the QIAamp DNA Blood Mini kit. Blood was obtained by leukapheresis, after which PBMCs were separated by Ficoll-Histopaque density gradient centrifugation and cryopreserved in liquid nitrogen vapor phase. TCR CDR3 regions were amplified from genomic DNA by multiplex PCR using the deep immunoSEQ assay. Extracted genomic DNA from each cell subset was distributed evenly across all wells of several immunoSEQ 96-well plates, and each plate was treated as a replicate. For unsorted PBMC, 300 to 350 ng genomic DNA, equal to 30,000 or so T cell genomes, was loaded into each replicate PCR. Unsorted PBMC genomic DNA was sequenced across ten immunoSEQ deep assay plates. Purified libraries were quantified with a Qubit 3.0 fluorometer, sized on a Bioanalyzer 2100, and re-quantified with the KAPA Library Quantification kit. Every immunoSEQ 96-well plate was sequenced on a separate single-read 150-cycle Illumina NextSeq 550 flow cell. As for the authors' bioinformatics: Because the immunoSEQ output held only junctional sequences and lacked quality scores, the filtering could not match the filtering applied to full-length reads. To assign V/J genes and CDR3, sequences were annotated using PyIR, a Python wrapper for IgBLAST v1.9, with IMGT germline references. Reads were removed for weak V/J assignments (E-value above 1e-6), missing CDR3, stop codons, out-of-frame junctions, or ambiguous translated residues. V3J clonotypes were defined as sequences sharing an identical inferred V gene, J gene, and CDR3 amino acid sequence. Percentage overlap between repertoires was computed as shared unique clonotypes divided by the size of the smaller repertoire. Repertoire richness was assessed with RTK rarefaction, the Chao1 estimator, and Recon v2.1 estimates of unobserved clonotypes. This immuneACCESS table, as held by TCRdb, lists in-frame sequences with V and J called but not all clones. Of the missing ones, under half trace to an unresolved V gene in checked studies; the others have no known cause. That table is the source of V, J and clone size, and D and trimming were worked out from the DNA. Counted in this sample were hundreds of thousands of clones; around 81% of them appeared once. The ten largest clones capture about 11% of the sample.

The clonotype was recovered from a woman in her forties in good health. Some clones in this sample may be carry-over from other donors' samples. The chain employs TRBV11-3 and TRBJ2-1, with 8 junctional bases fitting TRBD1. The material sequenced was PBMCs. The DNA sequence is as follows: TGTGCCAGCAACTACGGGGGACAGGACAGACAGTTCTTC. Translated, this gives CASNYGGQDRQFF.